The 19 T cell receptor beta chains below come from one sample, sequenced in a study of shared T cell receptors in the human thymus. Repertoires were generated with immunoSEQ multiplex PCR, while TCRdb's copy carries only in-frame clones and drops some. The sample has about 660,000 clones; 70% to 90% are singletons. These records were also assigned to another study, of human thymus T cells.

The sample consisted of thymocytes. The receptors here all came from a boy under two years old with a congenital heart defect.

The rearrangement links TRBV11-2 to TRBJ1-3, with D hard to call. The CDR3 is 16 residues long. Germline values: CDR1 SGHAT, CDR2 FQNNGV. With 1 base removed from V and 3 bases from J, the gap between germline ends came to 13 bases. This CDR3 is CASSLGSMEDGNTIYF. CDR3 DNA sequence: TGTGCCAGCAGCTTAGGCTCCATGGAGGATGGAAACACCATATATTTT.

This clone was found once. The gene calls are TRBV4-1 and TRBJ2-1, with a weak D call TRBD2 (5 bases). CDR1 and CDR2 (germline): MGHRA, YSYEKL. The CDR3 is made up of 15 amino acids. Trimming stripped 1 base from V and 9 bases from J, with 16 bases between. The CDR3 bases are TGCGCCAGCAGCCAAGGTGATCTGGGCGGGTTTGAGCAGTTCTTC. Its protein is CASSQGDLGGFEQFF.

The gene calls are TRBV28 and TRBJ2-3; possibly TRBD2 for D (5 bases). The germline V and J ends were trimmed by 2 bases and 0 bases, with 12 bases remaining between them. In germline, CDR1 is MDHEN, CDR2 SYDVKM. The CDR3 has 16 amino acids. The CDR3 bases are TGTGCCAGCAGTTTAGACGACTGGAGGAGCACAGATACGCAGTATTTT. Translation: CASSLDDWRSTDTQYF.

The J gene is TRBJ2-7, the V gene TRBV9; tentative D call: TRBD2 (6 bases). Germline V gene data show CDR1 as SGDLS and CDR2 as YYNGEE. The ends were cut back, 4 bases at V and 2 bases at J, with 19 bases in the middle. The CDR3 totals 16 residues. CDR3 DNA sequence: TGTGCCAGCAGCTTCACCCCCGGGACTGGAACCTACGAGCAGTACTTC. Translating gives CASSFTPGTGTYEQYF. Based on the CDR3 plus reference TRBV9 and TRBJ2-7, the full variable domain is DSGVTQTPKHLITATGQRVTLRCSPRSGDLSVYWYQQSLDQGLQFLIQYYNGEERAKGNILERFSAQQFPDLHSELNLSSLELGDSALYFCASSFTPGTGTYEQYFGPGTRLTVT.

V and J are TRBV5-1 and TRBJ2-2; D unresolved. With 5 bases removed from V and 4 bases from J, the gap between germline ends came to 18 bases. CDR3 length: 16 amino acids. CDR1 and CDR2 from the germline V gene are SGHRS and YFSETQ. The CDR3 DNA is TGCGCCAGCAGGGTCACGGTTGAGAGTTGCACCGGGGAGCTGTTTTTT. Its protein is CASRVTVESCTGELFF.

This rearrangement joins TRBV7-6 to TRBJ2-3; 10 bases agree with TRBD2. CDR3 length: 16 residues. J lost 3 bases, V lost 2 bases, and 5 bases had no gene match. CDR1 is SGHVS and CDR2 is FNYEAQ in the germline V gene. CDR3 in DNA: TGTGCCAGCAGCTTACCTAGCGGGGGTGGGACAGATACGCAGTATTTT. Residues: CASSLPSGGGTDTQYF.

The chain couples TRBV19 to TRBJ2-7; 7 nucleotides line up with TRBD1. V dropped 1 base and J dropped 3; count of bases not matched to a gene: 9. Germline loops: CDR1 LNHDA, CDR2 SQIVND (reference sequence). The CDR3 runs to 16 residues. Here the CDR3 reads CASSIGLPTGNYEQYF. As DNA, the CDR3 is TGTGCCAGTAGTATAGGACTTCCGACAGGGAACTACGAGCAGTACTTC.

V and J are TRBV11-2 and TRBJ2-1, with TRBD2 as a possible D gene (7 bases). The CDR3 has 15 amino acids. V lost 5 bases and J 2 bases, leaving 13 bases between the germline ends. Looked up from germline, CDR1 is SGHAT and CDR2 is FQNNGV. The CDR3 spells CASSAGATTYNEQFF. The CDR3 DNA reads TGTGCCAGCAGCGCGGGGGCGACAACCTACAATGAGCAGTTCTTC.

V gene TRBV27 combines with J gene TRBJ2-7; 10 bases are shared with TRBD2. The CDR3 sequence is 14 residues long. From germline, CDR1 is MNHEY and CDR2 SMNVEV (reference sequence). Losses at the gene ends were 6 bases for V and 5 bases for J; bases not matched to a gene: 7. Here the CDR3 reads CASSTSGRADEQYF. As DNA, the CDR3 is TGTGCCAGCAGCACCAGCGGGAGGGCCGACGAGCAGTACTTC.

The rearrangement uses TRBV5-3 and TRBJ1-4; D unclear. TRBV5-3 is an ORF, with its function uncertain. The V and J ends lost 0 bases and 7 bases respectively, with 13 bases between them. This CDR3 has 15 residues. CDR3: CARSLEGDFGEKLFF. As DNA, the CDR3 is TGTGCCAGAAGCTTGGAGGGAGATTTCGGTGAAAAACTGTTTTTT.

The chain uses TRBV9 and TRBJ2-2, with D possibly being TRBD1 (5 bases). Germline CDR1 SGDLS, CDR2 YYNGEE. Trimming pared 4 bases from V and 0 bases from J, leaving 16 bases between. This CDR3 is built from 17 residues. The CDR3 sequence is CASSLFQGAANTGELFF. The CDR3 DNA reads as TGTGCCAGCAGCCTGTTCCAGGGTGCCGCGAACACCGGGGAGCTGTTTTTT.

The rearrangement uses TRBV27 and TRBJ2-3; 7 bases fit TRBD2. With V trimmed by 8 bases and J by 6 bases, 20 bases remained unmatched. CDR3 length equals 17 residues. In germline, CDR1 is MNHEY, CDR2 SMNVEV (reference sequence). CDR3 in DNA: TGTGCCAGCGGGCATAGATGGGGGGAGGGAGAGGCGGATACGCAGTATTTT. This codes for CASGHRWGEGEADTQYF.

The J gene is TRBJ1-1, the V gene TRBV15; 8 bases are a match to TRBD1. V lost 3 bases, J lost 0 bases, and 9 bases stayed unmatched. Germline-derived CDR1 and CDR2 are LNHNV and YYDKDF (reference sequence). The CDR3 contains 17 residues. CDR3 bases: TGTGCCACCAGCAGCTATCAATACAGGGGGATGAACACTGAAGCTTTCTTT. Amino acid sequence: CATSSYQYRGMNTEAFF.

The chain employs TRBV9 and TRBJ2-6; the match to TRBD1 covers 8 bases. This CDR3 is 19 amino acids long. V was clipped by 0 bases and J by 0 bases; unmatched bases: 8. Germline V CDR1 and CDR2: SGDLS, YYNGEE. CDR3 loop: CASSVGAGQGSSGANVLTF. The CDR3 DNA is TGTGCCAGCAGCGTAGGAGCCGGACAGGGAAGCTCTGGGGCCAACGTCCTGACTTTC.

This clone was recorded only once. Mismatch with germline at one junction end may stem from a read error. The chain joins TRBV18 to TRBJ1-5; no firm D call. Germline V gene lookup returns CDR1 KGHSH and CDR2 LQKENI. This CDR3 region has 16 residues. CDR3 nucleotides: TGTGCCAGCTCACCAATAGCCAACGGCGGCCATCACCCCCAGCATTTT. Its translation: CASSPIANGGHHPQHF.

This clone was seen just once. V is TRBV4-2 and J is TRBJ1-3, with 8 bases that match TRBD1. The germline gives CDR1 LGHNA, CDR2 YNFKEQ. The CDR3 loop spans 15 amino acids. J was trimmed by 4 bases and V by 1 base; bases with no gene match: 3. The CDR3 loop is CASSQGTGGGNTIYF. The DNA of the CDR3 is TGTGCCAGCAGCCAAGGAACAGGGGGGGGAAACACCATATATTTT.

The V gene is TRBV12-2, the J gene TRBJ1-2; TRBD1, the table's D call, lacks a check against the DNA. TRBV12-2 is reported as a pseudogene. There are 13 residues in the CDR3. The CDR3 protein is CASRGQGYYGYTF. The CDR3, as DNA: TGTGCAAGTCGCGGACAGGGGTACTATGGCTACACCTTC.

The chain links TRBV18 to TRBJ2-6, with D unclear. The CDR3 runs to 13 residues. V lost 7 bases and J 0 bases, leaving 4 bases between the germline ends. Looked up from germline, CDR1 is KGHSH and CDR2 is LQKENI. The CDR3 region is CASFSSGANVLTF. CDR3 nucleotide sequence: TGTGCCAGCTTCAGCTCTGGGGCCAACGTCCTGACTTTC.

This chain uses TRBV6-6 with TRBJ2-7, with 7 nucleotides matching TRBD1. The CDR3 runs 16 residues. The germline CDR1 and CDR2 sequences are MNHNY and SVGAGI (reference sequence). The trim removed 0 bases at V and 3 bases at J, leaving 8 bases unmatched. CDR3 nucleotides: TGTGCCAGCAGTTACTCTACCGGCAGGGGGTACTACGAGCAGTACTTC. Protein sequence: CASSYSTGRGYYEQYF.